Given below is one T cell receptor beta chain in context. Its target is not known. The PCR contained 60 Vbeta and 13 Jbeta primers. The assay was immunoSEQ multiplex PCR, and TCRdb's table has in-frame clones only and misses some. The table lists some 45,000 clones, 72% of them singletons. The sample is drawn from a study of cytomegalovirus exposure and HLA in healthy donors. Study observations and caveats: TRBV6-2, TRBV6-3 and other indistinguishable V segments were excluded. A later analysis by the authors found several of the most significant clusters apparently linked to common viral pathogens.

Between the trimmed V and J ends, which lost 6 bases and 8 bases, there was a span of 10 bases. The CDR3 is 11 residues long. Germline V gene sequence: CDR1 LGHNA, CDR2 YNFKEQ. Source material: PBMCs. V and J are TRBV4-2 and TRBJ1-2; D is undetermined. This clonotype was obtained from a man younger than 40 in good health and CMV-seronegative. CDR3 residues: CASRTTNGYTF. CDR3 DNA sequence: TGTGCCAGCAGAACCACTAACGGCTACACCTTC.